The 25 T cell receptor beta chains in this list originate from one sample, sequenced in a study of response to subunit inactivated influenza vaccine. TCRdb used MiXCR to reprocess the RT-PCR reads, holding one entry per CDR3 protein. Among 530,000 or so distinct CDR3 sequences listed, about 10% were seen once. Sample: PBMCs from blood, taken on the day of vaccination. These receptor sequences come from a man aged 50-59 years who received an inactivated influenza vaccine.

The chain joins TRBV29-1 to TRBJ1-1; D is unclear. This CDR3 contains 13 residues. Trimming removed 5 bases at V and 1 base at J, with 11 bases between. Per the germline V gene, CDR1 is SQVTM and CDR2 is ANQGSEA. The CDR3 is CSVTRGKNTEAFF. In DNA form, the CDR3 reads TGCAGCGTTACACGCGGGAAGAACACTGAAGCTTTCTTT.

This clonotype showed up just a few times. This chain joins TRBV20-1 and TRBJ1-1; D might be TRBD1 (6 bases). Trimming pared 6 bases from V and 3 bases from J, leaving 17 bases between. Germline loops: CDR1 DFQATT, CDR2 SNEGSKA (reference sequence). The CDR3 loop spans 14 amino acids. DNA for the CDR3: TGCAGTGCAGTCTGGGGGCCTCTAGACACTGAAGCTTTCTTT. Protein sequence: CSAVWGPLDTEAFF.

This clonotype was counted only a few times. This rearrangement joins TRBV12-3 or TRBV12-4 to TRBJ2-3, with D maybe TRBD1 (6 bases). V was cut by 5 bases and J by 0 bases, with 9 bases left in between. The CDR3 sequence is 14 residues long. CDR3 DNA sequence: TGTGCCAGCAGTCATCAGGGGAGCACAGATACGCAGTATTTT. This gives the protein CASSHQGSTDTQYF.

This clonotype was counted only a few times. The chain recombines TRBV9 with TRBJ2-7; D unresolved. The CDR3 has 12 residues. V was trimmed by 7 bases and J by 1 base, leaving 9 bases between them. Per germline, CDR1 SGDLS and CDR2 YYNGEE. CDR3 nucleotides: TGTGCCAGCGGTTCAGGTTCCTACGAGCAGTACTTC. It codes for CASGSGSYEQYF.

The chain uses TRBV28 and TRBJ1-1; no definite D call. Trimming took off 4 bases at V and 1 base at J, with 13 bases between the two ends. In germline, CDR1 is MDHEN, CDR2 SYDVKM. This CDR3 region has 15 residues. The CDR3 DNA sequence: TGTGCCAGCAGTTCCCAGCATGGCGGGAACACTGAAGCTTTCTTT. Residues: CASSSQHGGNTEAFF.

This rearrangement joins TRBV9 to TRBJ2-1, with D possibly being TRBD1 or TRBD2 (6 bases each). Germline lookup yields CDR1 SGDLS and CDR2 YYNGEE. V lost 3 bases to trimming and J lost 1 base, with 11 bases between them. This CDR3 comprises 15 residues. This CDR3 is CASSEGGNSYNEQFF. The CDR3 DNA follows: TGTGCCAGCAGCGAAGGGGGGAATTCCTACAATGAGCAGTTCTTC. The complete variable domain, with remaining parts taken from reference TRBV9 and TRBJ2-1, reads DSGVTQTPKHLITATGQRVTLRCSPRSGDLSVYWYQQSLDQGLQFLIQYYNGEERAKGNILERFSAQQFPDLHSELNLSSLELGDSALYFCASSEGGNSYNEQFFGPGTRLTVL.

The sample holds a few counts of this clonotype. The chain joins TRBV6-5 to TRBJ2-7; unclear D gene. The length of the CDR3 is 13 residues. The germline V and J ends were trimmed by 2 bases and 3 bases, with 8 bases remaining between them. Germline assignment: CDR1 MNHEY and CDR2 SVGAGI. CDR3 sequence reads: CASSYRVFYEQYF. The CDR3 nucleotides read TGTGCCAGCAGTTACAGGGTATTCTACGAGCAGTACTTC.

At least ten counts were recorded for this clonotype. The chain recombines TRBV6-5 with TRBJ2-3, with 14 nucleotides matching TRBD2. The CDR3 spans 14 residues. Germline V gives CDR1 MNHEY, CDR2 SVGAGI. After removal of 6 bases from V and 9 bases from J, the junction contained 5 bases not matched to a gene. The CDR3 DNA sequence: TGTGCCAGCAGAACCGGGACTAGCGGGGGCACGCAGTATTTT. Translating gives CASRTGTSGGTQYF.

This chain connects TRBV10-3 to TRBJ1-4, with 8 nucleotides matching TRBD1. The CDR3 covers 14 residues. Germline V gene data show CDR1 as ENHRY and CDR2 as SYGVKD. Germline trimming cut 2 bases from V and 8 bases from J; bases unmatched to any gene: 4. This CDR3 is CAISEGQGSEKLFF. DNA of the CDR3: TGTGCCATCAGTGAGGGACAGGGAAGCGAAAAACTGTTTTTT.

This clonotype was seen only once. The chain has TRBV12-3 or TRBV12-4 and TRBJ2-1; 11 bases match TRBD2. V lost 6 bases and J lost 7; bases outside the gene matches: 8. There are 15 residues in the CDR3. CDR3 nucleotides: TGTGCCAGCAGGATAGCGGGAGGGCCAACGAATGAGCAGTTCTTC. It translates to CASRIAGGPTNEQFF.

The genes are TRBV5-5 and TRBJ2-1; TRBD2 is a possible D gene (6 bases). This CDR3 contains 16 residues. The V and J ends lost 3 bases and 7 bases respectively, with 20 bases between them. Germline V gene lookup returns CDR1 SGHKS and CDR2 YYEKEE (reference sequence). In nucleotides, the CDR3 is TGTGCCAGCAGCTGGGGGGTGACACGGGCGGGGAATGAGCAGTTCTTC. It is translated as CASSWGVTRAGNEQFF.

This clonotype was recorded many times. The V call is TRBV7-2, the J call TRBJ2-3; the D gene is possibly TRBD2 (6 bases). V was pared by 8 bases and J by 1 base, with 19 bases between. The CDR3 spans 16 residues. Germline CDR1 reads SGHTA; CDR2 reads FQGNSA. CDR3: CASGPIPEGGTDTQYF. CDR3 DNA: TGTGCCAGCGGACCAATACCGGAGGGAGGCACAGATACGCAGTATTTT. Using reference TRBV7-2 and TRBJ2-3 for the parts outside the CDR3, the full variable domain is GAGVSQSPSNKVTEKGKDVELRCDPISGHTALYWYRQSLGQGLEFLIYFQGNSAPDKSGLPSDRFSAERTGGSVSTLTIQRTQQEDSAVYLCASGPIPEGGTDTQYFGPGTRLTVL.

This chain uses TRBV3-1 with TRBJ2-2, with 7 bases lining up with TRBD2. Germline V lookup: CDR1 LGHDT, CDR2 YNNKEL (reference sequence). Trimming at V came to 4 bases and at J to 6 bases, leaving 14 bases not matched to a gene. The CDR3 has 17 residues. The CDR3 DNA follows: TGTGCCAGCAGCCTTTTTCCTGGCGGGAGCCAGGCCGGGGAGCTGTTTTTT. Translating it yields CASSLFPGGSQAGELFF.

The gene calls are TRBV12-3 or TRBV12-4 and TRBJ2-4; D remains unclear. The CDR3 loop spans 14 amino acids. V shed 3 bases and J shed 3 bases, with 9 bases lying between them. In DNA form, the CDR3 reads TGTGCCAGCAGTTTCAGGAATGACAAAAACATTCAGTACTTC. Encoded protein: CASSFRNDKNIQYF.

This clonotype was seen only a few times. This chain uses TRBV12-3 or TRBV12-4 with TRBJ2-5, with TRBD2 matching over 14 bases. V lost 4 bases and J lost 7; bases outside the gene matches: 8. The CDR3 consists of 16 residues. In DNA, the CDR3 is TGTGCCAGCAGTTCGACTAGCGGGAGGGCCCGGGGGACCCAGTACTTC. Encoded protein: CASSSTSGRARGTQYF.

CDR3 protein: CASSFSGKTYEQYF. The CDR3 DNA is TGCGCCAGCAGCTTCTCAGGGAAGACCTACGAGCAGTACTTC. The rearrangement links TRBV5-1 to TRBJ2-7, with D maybe TRBD1 (5 bases). In germline, CDR1 is SGHRS, CDR2 YFSETQ. CDR3 length: 14 amino acids. V lost 2 bases to trimming and J lost 2 bases, with 11 bases between them.

V is TRBV12-3 or TRBV12-4 and J is TRBJ2-5, with 7 bases identical to TRBD2. The ends lost 2 bases at V and 5 bases at J; junction bases unmatched: 8. This CDR3 comprises 15 residues. CDR3 nucleotide sequence: TGTGCCAGCAGTTTATCCAGCGGGACCGGTGAGACCCAGTACTTC. It codes for CASSLSSGTGETQYF.

This clonotype came up a few times. The chain carries TRBV20-1 and TRBJ2-5, with D uncertain. Between the trimmed V and J ends, which lost 6 bases and 7 bases, there was a span of 18 bases. The CDR3 is 13 residues long. In germline, CDR1 is DFQATT, CDR2 SNEGSKA (reference sequence). The CDR3 nucleotides are TGCAGTGCAAGCAGCAGTCTGGAAAGGACCCAGTACTTC. Translated, it gives CSASSSLERTQYF.

The chain has TRBV30 and TRBJ2-2, with 9 bases aligning to TRBD1. The CDR3 length is 14 residues. Trimming at V came to 3 bases and at J to 5 bases, leaving 4 bases not matched to a gene. Looked up from germline, CDR1 is GTSNPN and CDR2 is SVGIG (reference sequence). CDR3 residues: CAWRRQGGTGELFF. CDR3 coding DNA: TGTGCCTGGAGAAGACAGGGGGGAACCGGGGAGCTGTTTTTT.

This clonotype was recorded at least ten times. The rearrangement uses TRBV4-2 and TRBJ1-5; D gene ambiguous. The V gene's germline CDR1 is LGHNA and CDR2 YNFKEQ. With 4 bases removed from V and 2 bases from J, the gap between germline ends came to 12 bases. This CDR3 region has 15 residues. The CDR3 loop is CASSRTQAGNQPQHF. The CDR3 DNA reads as TGTGCCAGCAGCCGGACCCAGGCGGGCAATCAGCCCCAGCATTTT.

This clonotype has only a few counts. This chain connects TRBV6-2 or TRBV6-3 to TRBJ1-1; D possibly corresponds to TRBD1 (6 bases). Germline-derived CDR1 and CDR2 are MNHEY and SVGEGT. Trimming stripped 5 bases from V and 5 bases from J, with 15 bases between. The CDR3 contains 14 residues. The DNA for the CDR3 is TGTGCCAGCAGTACCCCGACAGGATTGACTGAAGCTTTCTTT. This sequence encodes CASSTPTGLTEAFF.

This clonotype was detected only a few times. The genes are TRBV7-8 and TRBJ1-5; D ambiguous. CDR1 SGHVS and CDR2 FQNEAQ come from the germline V gene. The CDR3 runs 14 residues. V was clipped by 5 bases and J by 4 bases, with 12 bases between them. DNA of the CDR3: TGTGCCAGCAGCCAACGACGGGAAAATCAGCCCCAGCATTTT. Its translation is CASSQRRENQPQHF. The complete variable domain, with remaining parts taken from reference TRBV7-8 and TRBJ1-5, reads GAGVSQSPRYKVAKRGQDVALRCDPISGHVSLFWYQQALGQGPEFLTYFQNEAQLDKSGLPSDRFFAERPEGSVSTLKIQRTQQEDSAVYLCASSQRRENQPQHFGDGTRLSIL.

This clonotype was recorded a few times. V is TRBV30 and J is TRBJ2-7, with D perhaps TRBD1 (5 bases). CDR3 length: 16 amino acids. Germline V gene data show CDR1 as GTSNPN and CDR2 as SVGIG (reference sequence). V was clipped by 0 bases and J by 5 bases, with 20 bases between them. The CDR3 region is CAWSVRVGVILHEQYF. The CDR3 nucleotides read TGTGCCTGGAGTGTACGAGTAGGGGTTATCCTCCACGAGCAGTACTTC.

Details on this clonotype: At one end the junction does not follow the germline gene, possibly because of a read error. The J gene is TRBJ2-2, the V gene TRBV4-3; no reliable D call. Germline assignment: CDR1 LGHNA and CDR2 YSLEER. The CDR3 loop spans 15 amino acids. In nucleotides, the CDR3 is TGCGGCAGCAGCCAGTACCGACTGAGGACCGGGGAGCTGTTTTTT. This encodes CGSSQYRLRTGELFF.

This clonotype came up a few times. The chain links TRBV12-3 or TRBV12-4 to TRBJ1-5; D is undetermined. The length of the CDR3 is 12 residues. The V gene lost 5 bases and the J gene lost 7 bases, with 9 bases spanning the gap. The CDR3 region has the DNA TGTGCCAGCAGTGACCCCGGGCAGCCCCAGCATTTT. It translates to CASSDPGQPQHF.